A selection of T cell receptor beta chains follows, all from one sample in a study of T cells in Graves' hyperthyroidism and ophthalmopathy. In TCRdb, the multiplex PCR reads were re-called with MiXCR into one record per CDR3 protein. The sample holds roughly 500,000 distinct CDR3 sequences, 40% to 55% seen once. Material: peripheral blood or thyroid tissue (not recorded which). These receptors were taken from an adult woman with Graves' disease, either hyperthyroidism or ophthalmopathy (not recorded which). CDR3s include the opening cysteine and the closing phenylalanine or tryptophan. The D gene is left open where the match is weak. Clone size is not always given. Where it is, it says once, few, many or a class for expanded clones.

cdr3_length: 15; clone_size: once; j_call: TRBJ2-2; d_call: TRBD2; v_call: TRBV7-2; cdr3_aa: CASSLELAGRGELFF; cdr3_nt: TGTGCCAGCAGCTTAGAACTAGCGGGGAGGGGTGAGCTGTTTTTT
cdr3_length: 16; clone_size: .; j_call: TRBJ1-2; d_call: .; v_call: TRBV7-3; cdr3_aa: CASSLTGRLKNYGYTF; cdr3_nt: TGTGCCAGCAGCTTAACGGGCAGGCTAAAGAACTATGGCTACACCTTC
cdr3_length: 15; clone_size: .; j_call: TRBJ1-5; d_call: .; v_call: TRBV7-6; cdr3_aa: CASTTTYRSNQPQHF; cdr3_nt: TGCGCCAGCACCACAACCTACAGAAGCAATCAGCCCCAGCATTTT
cdr3_length: 16; clone_size: .; j_call: TRBJ2-2; d_call: TRBD2; v_call: TRBV7-3; cdr3_aa: CASSLFLAGGTGELFF; cdr3_nt: TGTGCCAGCAGCTTATTTCTAGCGGGAGGCACCGGGGAGCTGTTTTTT
cdr3_length: 14; clone_size: few; j_call: TRBJ2-7; d_call: .; v_call: TRBV20-1; cdr3_aa: CSAKDSGTSYEQYF; cdr3_nt: TGCAGTGCTAAGGACAGCGGGACCTCCTACGAGCAGTACTTC
cdr3_length: 16; clone_size: once; j_call: TRBJ2-6; d_call: .; v_call: TRBV15; cdr3_aa: CATSVSTGSGANVLTF; cdr3_nt: TGTGCCACCAGCGTTAGTACAGGGTCTGGGGCCAACGTCCTGACTTTC
cdr3_length: 18; clone_size: .; j_call: TRBJ1-5; d_call: .; v_call: TRBV29-1; cdr3_aa: CSVGPTTEGRPSNQPQHF; cdr3_nt: TGCAGCGTTGGTCCAACCACTGAAGGCAGACCTAGCAATCAGCCCCAGCATTTT
cdr3_length: 15; clone_size: .; j_call: TRBJ1-2; d_call: .; v_call: TRBV3-1; cdr3_aa: CASSQGGGGYYGYTF; cdr3_nt: TGTGCCAGCAGCCAAGGAGGGGGAGGATACTATGGCTACACCTTC
cdr3_length: 17; clone_size: once; j_call: TRBJ1-2; d_call: TRBD1; v_call: TRBV7-6; cdr3_aa: CASSTDRDPLPNYGYTF; cdr3_nt: TGTGCCAGCAGCACCGACAGGGACCCTCTCCCTAACTATGGCTACACCTTC
cdr3_length: 16; clone_size: .; j_call: TRBJ1-2; d_call: .; v_call: TRBV29-1; cdr3_aa: CSVEGPGTPELYGYTF; cdr3_nt: TGCAGCGTTGAGGGGCCCGGGACACCAGAGCTCTATGGCTACACCTTC
cdr3_length: 14; clone_size: few; j_call: TRBJ2-7; d_call: .; v_call: TRBV7-8; cdr3_aa: CASSLLPGRNEQYF; cdr3_nt: TGTGCCAGCAGCTTACTCCCGGGCCGGAACGAGCAGTACTTC
cdr3_length: 14; clone_size: .; j_call: TRBJ2-6; d_call: .; v_call: TRBV11-2; cdr3_aa: CASSTTQFRNVLTF; cdr3_nt: TGTGCCAGCAGCACTACCCAGTTCAGGAACGTCCTGACTTTC
cdr3_length: 18; clone_size: many; j_call: TRBJ1-2; d_call: .; v_call: TRBV7-2; cdr3_aa: CASSFWGPTPTLRDGYTF; cdr3_nt: TGTGCCAGCAGCTTCTGGGGACCCACTCCAACTCTGAGGGATGGCTACACCTTC
cdr3_length: 16; clone_size: .; j_call: TRBJ2-2; d_call: TRBD2; v_call: TRBV5-1; cdr3_aa: CAGSLGLAGRTGELFF; cdr3_nt: TGCGCCGGCAGCTTGGGGCTAGCGGGACGCACCGGGGAGCTGTTTTTT
cdr3_length: 15; clone_size: .; j_call: TRBJ1-5; d_call: .; v_call: TRBV20-1; cdr3_aa: CSARDGRESAQPQHF; cdr3_nt: TGCAGTGCTAGAGATGGGAGGGAATCGGCTCAGCCCCAGCATTTT
cdr3_length: 12; clone_size: .; j_call: TRBJ1-1; d_call: .; v_call: TRBV20-1; cdr3_aa: CSAPGWNTEAFF; cdr3_nt: TGCAGTGCCCCAGGGTGGAACACTGAAGCTTTCTTT
cdr3_length: 15; clone_size: few; j_call: TRBJ2-7; d_call: TRBD1; v_call: TRBV29-1; cdr3_aa: CSVEDLGQGGYEQYF; cdr3_nt: TGCAGCGTTGAAGATCTAGGACAGGGGGGATACGAGCAGTACTTC
cdr3_length: 11; clone_size: many; j_call: TRBJ2-7; d_call: .; v_call: TRBV20-1; cdr3_aa: CSASRDHEQYF; cdr3_nt: TGCAGTGCTAGCAGGGACCACGAGCAGTACTTC
cdr3_length: 15; clone_size: .; j_call: TRBJ2-7; d_call: TRBD1; v_call: TRBV7-2; cdr3_aa: CASSLTPGQAYEQYF; cdr3_nt: TGTGCCAGCAGCTTAACCCCAGGACAGGCCTACGAGCAGTACTTC
cdr3_length: 15; clone_size: few; j_call: TRBJ1-2; d_call: .; v_call: TRBV7-9; cdr3_aa: CASSLRPTENYGYTF; cdr3_nt: TGTGCCAGCAGCTTAAGGCCGACAGAGAACTATGGCTACACCTTC
cdr3_length: 15; clone_size: .; j_call: TRBJ2-2; d_call: .; v_call: TRBV10-3; cdr3_aa: CATRESLGYTGELFF; cdr3_nt: TGTGCCACCAGGGAGTCTCTCGGCTACACCGGGGAGCTGTTTTTT
cdr3_length: 17; clone_size: few; j_call: TRBJ1-1; d_call: TRBD1; v_call: TRBV20-1; cdr3_aa: CSARTRGDRGVNTEAFF; cdr3_nt: TGCAGTGCTAGGACCCGTGGTGACAGGGGCGTGAACACTGAAGCTTTCTTT
cdr3_length: 16; clone_size: few; j_call: TRBJ2-2; d_call: TRBD2; v_call: TRBV9; cdr3_aa: CASSGLAGPNTGELFF; cdr3_nt: TGTGCCAGCAGCGGACTAGCGGGACCTAACACCGGGGAGCTGTTTTTT
cdr3_length: 16; clone_size: .; j_call: TRBJ2-6; d_call: .; v_call: TRBV7-6; cdr3_aa: CASSLERSYGANVLTF; cdr3_nt: TGTGCCAGCAGCTTAGAAAGGTCCTATGGGGCTAACGTCCTGACTTTC
cdr3_length: 16; clone_size: few; j_call: TRBJ1-2; d_call: .; v_call: TRBV4-1; cdr3_aa: CASSQSRPGGPYGYTF; cdr3_nt: TGCGCCAGCAGCCAATCGAGGCCGGGAGGCCCTTATGGCTACACCTTC
cdr3_length: 14; clone_size: .; j_call: TRBJ1-1; d_call: .; v_call: TRBV10-3; cdr3_aa: CAISESIPNTEAFF; cdr3_nt: TGTGCCATCAGTGAGTCTATCCCGAACACTGAAGCTTTCTTT
cdr3_length: 14; clone_size: .; j_call: TRBJ2-7; d_call: .; v_call: TRBV7-2; cdr3_aa: CASSISPGPHEQYF; cdr3_nt: TGTGCCAGCAGCATATCCCCGGGGCCCCACGAGCAGTACTTC
cdr3_length: 16; clone_size: many; j_call: TRBJ2-5; d_call: TRBD2; v_call: TRBV9; cdr3_aa: CASSNHRGLAGETQYF; cdr3_nt: TGTGCCAGCAGCAACCACAGAGGACTAGCAGGCGAGACCCAGTACTTC
cdr3_length: 15; clone_size: once; j_call: TRBJ2-2; d_call: TRBD2; v_call: TRBV7-6; cdr3_aa: CASSALAGGTGELFF; cdr3_nt: TGTGCCAGCAGCGCACTAGCGGGAGGCACCGGGGAGCTGTTTTTT
cdr3_length: 13; clone_size: few; j_call: TRBJ1-5; d_call: TRBD1; v_call: TRBV2; cdr3_aa: CASGQGVYQPQHF; cdr3_nt: TGTGCCAGTGGACAGGGCGTTTACCAGCCCCAGCATTTT
cdr3_length: 15; clone_size: many; j_call: TRBJ1-6; d_call: .; v_call: TRBV19; cdr3_aa: CASSISPDGNSPLHF; cdr3_nt: TGTGCCAGTAGTATTTCCCCCGACGGAAATTCACCCCTCCACTTT
cdr3_length: 15; clone_size: .; j_call: TRBJ1-2; d_call: .; v_call: TRBV15; cdr3_aa: CATSRPDTRVYGYTF; cdr3_nt: TGTGCCACCAGCAGACCCGACACTAGGGTATATGGCTACACCTTC
cdr3_length: 15; clone_size: .; j_call: TRBJ1-6; d_call: .; v_call: TRBV5-1; cdr3_aa: CASSLGLGSGSPLHF; cdr3_nt: TGCGCCAGCAGCTTGGGGTTAGGGTCGGGTTCACCCCTCCACTTT
cdr3_length: 13; clone_size: many; j_call: TRBJ1-6; d_call: TRBD1; v_call: TRBV6-6; cdr3_aa: CASRNRGNSPLHF; cdr3_nt: TGTGCCAGCAGAAACAGGGGAAATTCACCCCTCCACTTT
cdr3_length: 14; clone_size: few; j_call: TRBJ2-7; d_call: .; v_call: TRBV7-9; cdr3_aa: CASSQSGTPDEQYF; cdr3_nt: TGTGCCAGCAGCCAGTCGGGAACACCCGACGAGCAGTACTTC
cdr3_length: 14; clone_size: .; j_call: TRBJ2-7; d_call: TRBD2; v_call: TRBV7-2; cdr3_aa: CASSTTGGTVEQYF; cdr3_nt: TGTGCCAGCAGCACCACGGGAGGTACGGTAGAGCAGTACTTC
cdr3_length: 14; clone_size: .; j_call: TRBJ2-5; d_call: TRBD1; v_call: TRBV3-1; cdr3_aa: CASSQKTGNQPQYF; cdr3_nt: TGTGCCAGCAGCCAAAAGACAGGGAATCAGCCCCAGTACTTC
cdr3_length: 16; clone_size: few; j_call: TRBJ1-4; d_call: .; v_call: TRBV4-3; cdr3_aa: CASSQDHDGGNEKLFF; cdr3_nt: TGCGCCAGCAGCCAAGATCATGACGGGGGAAATGAAAAACTGTTTTTT
cdr3_length: 14; clone_size: few; j_call: TRBJ2-5; d_call: .; v_call: TRBV5-1; cdr3_aa: CASSLDTIQETQYF; cdr3_nt: TGCGCCAGCAGCTTGGACACGATACAAGAGACCCAGTACTTC
cdr3_length: 14; clone_size: many; j_call: TRBJ2-7; d_call: TRBD2; v_call: TRBV9; cdr3_aa: CASSASGSGYEQYF; cdr3_nt: TGTGCCAGCAGCGCTAGCGGGAGTGGCTACGAGCAGTACTTC
cdr3_length: 13; clone_size: once; j_call: TRBJ1-1; d_call: .; v_call: TRBV6-2/TRBV6-3; cdr3_aa: CASSDRRNTEAFF; cdr3_nt: TGTGCCAGCAGCGACCGGAGGAACACTGAAGCTTTCTTT
cdr3_length: 14; clone_size: .; j_call: TRBJ1-1; d_call: .; v_call: TRBV25-1; cdr3_aa: CASSELPSLTEAFF; cdr3_nt: TGTGCCAGCAGTGAATTACCGAGCCTCACTGAAGCTTTCTTT